This T cell receptor (beta chain) was documented in a study of T cells in Graves' hyperthyroidism and ophthalmopathy. Amplification targeted TCR beta CDR3 regions from RNA transcripts. The primer set for the first-round RT-PCR of the TCR CDR3 was HTBI. One entry per CDR3 protein, called by TCRdb with MiXCR from the multiplex PCR reads. The sample comprises under 400,000 distinct CDR3 sequences, around a sixth of which are singletons, and about 49% rests with the top ten. Aged 18 to 65, the patients had hyperthyroidism that was newly diagnosed and had lasted under 2 months. The study excluded patients with uncontrolled infection, other autoimmune disease, pregnancy or lactation. There are 15 residues in the CDR3. Trimming cost V 3 bases and J 5 bases; bases outside gene matches: 9. Germline CDR1 DFQATT, CDR2 SNEGSKA (reference sequence). This clonotype was observed once.

Sequencing was performed on blood. This sequence was found in a woman in her 50s with Graves' hyperthyroidism. This chain connects TRBV20-1 to TRBJ2-1; TRBD2 matches at 8 bases. In DNA form, the CDR3 reads TGCAGTGCTAGTTCTGTGGGAGCGGGGGACAATGAGCAGTTCTTC. This encodes CSASSVGAGDNEQFF.